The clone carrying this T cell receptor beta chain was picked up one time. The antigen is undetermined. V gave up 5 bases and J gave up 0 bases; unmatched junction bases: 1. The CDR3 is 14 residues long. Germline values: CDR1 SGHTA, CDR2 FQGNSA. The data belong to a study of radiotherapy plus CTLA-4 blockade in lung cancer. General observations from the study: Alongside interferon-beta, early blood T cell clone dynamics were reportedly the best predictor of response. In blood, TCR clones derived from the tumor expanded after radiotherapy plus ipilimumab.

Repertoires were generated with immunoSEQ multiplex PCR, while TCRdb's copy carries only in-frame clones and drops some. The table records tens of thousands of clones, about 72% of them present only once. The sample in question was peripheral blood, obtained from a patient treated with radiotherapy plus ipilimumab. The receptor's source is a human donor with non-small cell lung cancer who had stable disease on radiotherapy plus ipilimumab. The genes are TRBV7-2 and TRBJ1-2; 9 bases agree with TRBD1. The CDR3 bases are TGTGCCAGCAGCCGGGACAGGGCTAACTATGGCTACACCTTC. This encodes CASSRDRANYGYTF. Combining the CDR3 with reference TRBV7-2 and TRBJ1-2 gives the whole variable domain GAGVSQSPSNKVTEKGKDVELRCDPISGHTALYWYRQSLGQGLEFLIYFQGNSAPDKSGLPSDRFSAERTGGSVSTLTIQRTQQEDSAVYLCASSRDRANYGYTFGSGTRLTVV.